This TCR beta chain was captured by sequencing in a study of T cell responses to AZD1222 COVID-19 vaccine. CDR3 length: 12 amino acids. V dropped 6 bases and J dropped 4 bases, with 10 bases sitting between them. Germline loops: CDR1 SGHTA, CDR2 FQGTGA. Method: immunoSEQ multiplex PCR; TCRdb's copy keeps in-frame clones and lacks some. Seen here are 100,000 to 150,000 clones, around 90% observed once, and the top ten hold about 4.3%. The receptor was isolated from an adult in good health. The sample consisted of peripheral blood, taken on day 0 of AZD1222 vaccination. The rearrangement joins TRBV7-3 to TRBJ2-7, with a tentative D call TRBD2 (6 bases). CDR3 protein: CASRFRGYEQYF. CDR3 DNA sequence: TGTGCCAGCAGGTTTCGGGGGTACGAGCAGTACTTC. Variable domain in full (rest from reference TRBV7-3 and TRBJ2-7): GAGVSQTPSNKVTEKGKYVELRCDPISGHTALYWYRQSLGQGPEFLIYFQGTGAADDSGLPNDRFFAVRPEGSVSTLKIQRTERGDSAVYLCASRFRGYEQYFGPGTRLTVT.